The rows below give T cell receptor beta chains drawn from one sample of a study of blood T cell repertoires in COVID-19. This table comes from immunoSEQ multiplex PCR, and its TCRdb copy is limited to in-frame clones, with some not included. Of roughly 100,000 clones listed, approximately 86% are singletons. Sample: peripheral blood. These receptors came from a man aged 50 to 60 with active or convalescent COVID-19. CDR3s include the opening cysteine and the closing phenylalanine or tryptophan. Each record gives: J gene, V gene, clone size, D gene, CDR3 protein, CDR3 DNA. A D gene is named only where the DNA matches it firmly. Clone size is stated in some rows and not others, as once, few, many or a class when expanded.

j_call: TRBJ1-1; v_call: TRBV11-3; clone_size: NA; d_call: NA; cdr3_aa: CASSLDEGSTEAFF; cdr3_nt: TGTGCCAGCAGCTTAGATGAGGGCAGCACTGAAGCTTTCTTT
j_call: TRBJ1-1; v_call: TRBV19; clone_size: once; d_call: NA; cdr3_aa: CASSIGGGSTEAFF; cdr3_nt: TGTGCCAGTAGTATCGGGGGAGGGAGCACTGAAGCTTTCTTT
j_call: TRBJ1-5; v_call: TRBV6-2/TRBV6-3; clone_size: few; d_call: TRBD1; cdr3_aa: CASRPRQGNQPQHF; cdr3_nt: TGTGCCAGCAGACCTCGACAGGGAAATCAGCCCCAGCATTTT
j_call: TRBJ1-1; v_call: TRBV29-1; clone_size: NA; d_call: TRBD1; cdr3_aa: CSVGRDRENTEAFF; cdr3_nt: TGCAGCGTAGGCCGGGACAGGGAGAACACTGAAGCTTTCTTT
j_call: TRBJ1-1; v_call: TRBV7-9; clone_size: NA; d_call: NA; cdr3_aa: CASSSQGYHEAFF; cdr3_nt: TGTGCCAGCAGCTCACAGGGTTATCATGAAGCTTTCTTT
j_call: TRBJ1-3; v_call: TRBV29-1; clone_size: NA; d_call: TRBD1; cdr3_aa: CSVSGQGANTIYF; cdr3_nt: TGCAGCGTAAGTGGACAGGGGGCGAACACCATATATTTT
j_call: TRBJ2-5; v_call: TRBV5-4; clone_size: once; d_call: TRBD2; cdr3_aa: CASSSTGTSGGQETQYF; cdr3_nt: TGTGCCAGCAGCTCGACGGGGACTAGCGGGGGGCAAGAGACCCAGTACTTC
j_call: TRBJ1-1; v_call: TRBV3-1/TRBV3-2; clone_size: NA; d_call: NA; cdr3_aa: CASSQEGAGAQAFF; cdr3_nt: TGTGCCAGCAGCCAAGAGGGGGCAGGGGCCCAAGCTTTCTTT
j_call: TRBJ2-3; v_call: TRBV3-1/TRBV3-2; clone_size: NA; d_call: NA; cdr3_aa: CASSQASVDTQYF; cdr3_nt: TGTGCCAGCAGCCAAGCTAGCGTGGATACGCAGTATTTT
j_call: TRBJ1-1; v_call: TRBV24-1; clone_size: NA; d_call: NA; cdr3_aa: CATRGLGDTEAFF; cdr3_nt: TGTGCCACCAGGGGGCTAGGGGACACTGAAGCTTTCTTT
j_call: TRBJ1-2; v_call: TRBV5-6; clone_size: few; d_call: TRBD1; cdr3_aa: CASSYDDRVRGYTF; cdr3_nt: TGTGCCAGCAGCTATGATGACAGGGTCAGGGGCTACACCTTC
j_call: TRBJ2-7; v_call: TRBV5-6; clone_size: NA; d_call: NA; cdr3_aa: CASSLSGMGSYEQYF; cdr3_nt: TGTGCCAGCAGCTTGTCAGGGATGGGGTCCTACGAGCAGTACTTC
j_call: TRBJ2-7; v_call: TRBV12-3/TRBV12-4; clone_size: NA; d_call: NA; cdr3_aa: CASSLWQSYEQYF; cdr3_nt: TGTGCCAGCAGTTTATGGCAATCCTACGAGCAGTACTTC
j_call: TRBJ1-2; v_call: TRBV5-1; clone_size: NA; d_call: TRBD1; cdr3_aa: CASTAGTGLSYGYTF; cdr3_nt: TGCGCCAGCACCGCCGGGACAGGACTGAGCTATGGCTACACCTTC
j_call: TRBJ2-3; v_call: TRBV29-1; clone_size: NA; d_call: TRBD1; cdr3_aa: CSVDPRSGQAGTDTQYF; cdr3_nt: TGCAGCGTTGATCCCCGAAGCGGACAGGCGGGCACAGATACGCAGTATTTT
j_call: TRBJ2-5; v_call: TRBV5-4; clone_size: NA; d_call: TRBD2; cdr3_aa: CASSLGSSGGTQETQYF; cdr3_nt: TGTGCCAGCAGCTTGGGGAGTAGCGGGGGGACTCAAGAGACCCAGTACTTC
j_call: TRBJ2-1; v_call: TRBV7-2; clone_size: once; d_call: NA; cdr3_aa: CASSLDTGSAYNEQFF; cdr3_nt: TGTGCCAGCAGCTTAGACACCGGGTCAGCCTACAATGAGCAGTTCTTC
j_call: TRBJ1-4; v_call: TRBV9; clone_size: NA; d_call: TRBD1; cdr3_aa: CASSPRQGAGANEKLFF; cdr3_nt: TGTGCCAGCAGCCCCCGCCAGGGGGCAGGGGCTAATGAAAAACTGTTTTTT
j_call: TRBJ2-6; v_call: TRBV10-3; clone_size: few; d_call: NA; cdr3_aa: CAISERGSGANVLTF; cdr3_nt: TGTGCCATCAGTGAGAGGGGCTCTGGGGCCAACGTCCTGACTTTC
j_call: TRBJ1-6; v_call: TRBV11-2; clone_size: NA; d_call: NA; cdr3_aa: CASSREDRSPLHF; cdr3_nt: TGTGCCAGCAGCCGAGAGGATCGTTCACCCCTCCACTTT
j_call: TRBJ2-3; v_call: TRBV7-9; clone_size: NA; d_call: NA; cdr3_aa: CASSDPSGADTQYF; cdr3_nt: TGTGCCAGCAGCGACCCCTCGGGGGCAGATACGCAGTATTTT
j_call: TRBJ2-7; v_call: TRBV5-1; clone_size: NA; d_call: TRBD1; cdr3_aa: CASSRTGQDTYEQYF; cdr3_nt: TGCGCCAGCAGTCGGACGGGACAGGATACCTACGAGCAGTACTTC
j_call: TRBJ1-5; v_call: TRBV12-3/TRBV12-4; clone_size: NA; d_call: TRBD1; cdr3_aa: CASRGRGDQPQHF; cdr3_nt: TGTGCCAGCAGGGGCAGGGGGGATCAGCCCCAGCATTTT